This T cell receptor beta chain emerged from a study of response to subunit inactivated influenza vaccine. General study findings and limits: Seasonal influenza vaccination, on each occasion, was suggested by the authors to recruit few new T cells.

Via MiXCR, TCRdb re-called the RT-PCR reads, giving one row per CDR3 protein. The table has some 640,000 distinct CDR3 sequences, around 14% seen once; the top ten hold 6.5% to 8.5%. On this clonotype: Its antigen is not identified.

V lost 3 bases and J 5 bases, leaving 14 bases between the germline ends. CDR1 and CDR2 from the germline V gene are KGHSH and LQKENI. The CDR3 loop spans 15 amino acids. The sequence was obtained from a man in his fifties or sixties who received an inactivated influenza vaccine. The genes are TRBV18 and TRBJ2-4; no definite D call. Material: PBMCs from blood, obtained roughly 2 weeks before vaccination. CDR3 DNA sequence: TGTGCCAGCTCACCTTCAGGCCTAGTGGAAAACATTCAGTACTTC. It is translated as CASSPSGLVENIQYF.